This entry lists 20 T cell receptor beta chains sequenced from one sample in a study of blood T cell repertoires in COVID-19. Some clones are missing from TCRdb's copy, which holds only in-frame ones; the method was immunoSEQ multiplex PCR. The data contain around 450,000 clones, 85% to 90% of them singletons. Sequences were obtained from peripheral blood. The source is a woman aged 30 to 39 with acute or convalescent COVID-19.

The chain joins TRBV5-8 to TRBJ2-5; D might be TRBD1 (5 bases). Germline CDR1 SGHTS, CDR2 YDEGEE. V shed 3 bases and J shed 4 bases, with 19 bases lying between them. The CDR3 runs 16 residues. The CDR3 DNA reads TGTGCCAGCAGCTGGGGTTGGCAGGGTCATGGAGAGACCCAGTACTTC. This encodes CASSWGWQGHGETQYF.

CDR3 in DNA: TGTGCCAGCAGCCCCGGTTTTGGGGGCCCTGCAGATACGCAGTATTTT. It specifies CASSPGFGGPADTQYF. The chain uses TRBV28 and TRBJ2-3, with D possibly being TRBD1 (6 bases). Trimming stripped 6 bases from V and 4 bases from J, with 20 bases between. Germline CDR1 is MDHEN and CDR2 is SYDVKM. The CDR3 runs to 16 residues.

The rearrangement uses TRBV23-1 and TRBJ1-1; 7 bases fit TRBD1. TRBV23-1 is an ORF; its function is uncertain. V shed 0 bases and J 3 bases; nucleotides not matched to a gene: 13. The CDR3 runs 18 residues. This chain's CDR3 is CASSQSQLRGQVYTEAFF. CDR3 nucleotide sequence: TGCGCCAGCAGTCAATCTCAGTTGAGGGGGCAGGTGTACACTGAAGCTTTCTTT.

This clone showed up just a few times. V is TRBV5-1 and J is TRBJ2-7, with a tentative D call TRBD1 (6 bases). V was trimmed by 4 bases and J by 6 bases, leaving 11 bases between them. Germline values: CDR1 SGHRS, CDR2 YFSETQ. This CDR3 spans 12 amino acids. CDR3 coding DNA: TGCGCCAGCAGCCCCAACAGGGTCGAGCAGTACTTC. It encodes CASSPNRVEQYF.

The rearrangement joins TRBV19 to TRBJ2-1; TRBD2 might be the D (6 bases). Germline V gene lookup returns CDR1 LNHDA and CDR2 SQIVND (reference sequence). The CDR3 extends over 14 amino acids. With 9 bases removed from V and 1 base from J, the gap between germline ends came to 13 bases. The CDR3 DNA follows: TGTGCCAGCTCGTCCCGGGAGTCCTACAATGAGCAGTTCTTC. It is translated as CASSSRESYNEQFF.

The chain employs TRBV9 and TRBJ1-2, with D tentatively TRBD1 (5 bases). The germline V gene has CDR1 SGDLS and CDR2 YYNGEE. The CDR3 consists of 14 residues. Trimming shortened V by 4 bases and J by 4 bases, and 14 bases separated the two germline ends. This CDR3 is CASSSGRGLYGYTF. Here the CDR3 DNA reads TGTGCCAGCAGCTCCGGGAGGGGTCTCTATGGCTACACCTTC.

This chain joins TRBV29-1 and TRBJ1-1, with 11 bases aligning to TRBD1. Germline CDR1 is SQVTM and CDR2 is ANQGSEA. The CDR3 length is 15 residues. The ends lost 0 bases at V and 3 bases at J; junction bases unmatched: 3. The CDR3 sequence: CSVEDTGQGDTEAFF. The CDR3 coding sequence is TGCAGCGTTGAAGATACGGGACAGGGGGACACTGAAGCTTTCTTT. Combining the CDR3 with reference TRBV29-1 and TRBJ1-1 gives the whole variable domain SAVISQKPSRDICQRGTSLTIQCQVDSQVTMMFWYRQQPGQSLTLIATANQGSEATYESGFVIDKFPISRPNLTFSTLTVSNMSPEDSSIYLCSVEDTGQGDTEAFFGQGTRLTVV.

This chain joins TRBV5-6 and TRBJ1-5, with D possibly matching TRBD1 (5 bases). V lost 0 bases to trimming and J lost 0 bases, with 13 bases between them. Germline V gives CDR1 SGHDT, CDR2 YYEEEE. CDR3 length: 17 residues. This chain's CDR3 is CASSLEGSGYSNQPQHF. CDR3 DNA: TGTGCCAGCAGCTTGGAGGGCTCAGGGTATAGCAATCAGCCCCAGCATTTT.

The chain employs TRBV30 and TRBJ2-3; 8 nucleotides line up with TRBD1. Per germline, CDR1 GTSNPN and CDR2 SVGIG (reference sequence). The V gene end was trimmed by 5 bases and the J gene end by 0 bases; junction bases not matched to a gene: 4. This CDR3 has 14 residues. The CDR3 sequence is CAWDWTGSTDTQYF. The CDR3 coding sequence is TGTGCCTGGGACTGGACAGGGAGCACAGATACGCAGTATTTT.

The rearrangement links TRBV5-5 to TRBJ2-5, with D unclear. Trimming pared 0 bases from V and 3 bases from J, leaving 21 bases between. The CDR3 covers 18 residues. Germline V gene lookup returns CDR1 SGHKS and CDR2 YYEKEE (reference sequence). The CDR3 DNA reads as TGTGCCAGCAGCTTGGGCATCCCCCTACCCCCTGTTAAAGAGACCCAGTACTTC. It yields the protein CASSLGIPLPPVKETQYF.

The chain links TRBV27 to TRBJ2-1, with D tentatively TRBD2 (6 bases). Trimming took 4 bases from V and 4 from J, leaving 8 bases between them. The CDR3 runs to 13 residues. Germline V gives CDR1 MNHEY, CDR2 SMNVEV (reference sequence). CDR3 nucleotide sequence: TGTGCCAGCAGTTATAGCGGATACAATGAGCAGTTCTTC. It translates to CASSYSGYNEQFF.

This chain uses TRBV27 with TRBJ1-6; TRBD1 is a possible D gene (5 bases). Germline-derived CDR1 and CDR2 are MNHEY and SMNVEV (reference sequence). The CDR3 consists of 15 residues. The V end lost 5 bases, the J end lost 12 bases, and 20 bases lay between the germline ends. DNA for the CDR3: TGTGCCAGCAGTATCCAGGGATTCTCAACTCTACCCCTCCACTTT. It yields the protein CASSIQGFSTLPLHF.

This clone appeared once. CDR3 in amino acids: CASSIAGTRLTDTQYF. The CDR3 nucleotides are TGTGCCAGTAGTATAGCCGGGACTAGACTTACAGATACGCAGTATTTT. This chain joins TRBV19 and TRBJ2-3; 8 bases are a match to TRBD2. With V trimmed by 1 base and J by 3 bases, 6 bases remained unmatched. The CDR3 has 16 residues. From germline, CDR1 is LNHDA and CDR2 SQIVND (reference sequence).

The chain links TRBV6-5 to TRBJ1-1; a possible D gene is TRBD1 (5 bases). Trimming left V 10 bases short and J 3 bases short, with 12 bases between. The CDR3 sequence is 12 residues long. The germline CDR1 and CDR2 sequences are MNHEY and SVGAGI. This CDR3 is CATERGYTEAFF. In DNA, the CDR3 is TGTGCCACCGAACGGGGGTACACTGAAGCTTTCTTT.

The rearrangement uses TRBV5-1 and TRBJ2-1, with TRBD2 matching over 12 bases. The CDR3 is made up of 15 amino acids. Germline V gene data show CDR1 as SGHRS and CDR2 as YFSETQ. J gave up 8 bases and V 2 bases, and 5 bases lay outside the gene matches. The CDR3 DNA follows: TGCGCCAGCAGCTTACCTAGCGGGGGGGCAGATGAGCAGTTCTTC. It translates to CASSLPSGGADEQFF.

The gene calls are TRBV24-1 and TRBJ2-5, with D perhaps TRBD2 (6 bases). Germline CDR1 reads KGHDR; CDR2 reads SFDVKD. V dropped 2 bases and J dropped 2 bases, with 11 bases sitting between them. The CDR3 runs 15 residues. CDR3 in amino acids: CATSDSYGGQETQYF. The CDR3 DNA sequence: TGTGCCACCAGTGATTCATACGGGGGACAAGAGACCCAGTACTTC.

This clone was seen only a few times. The CDR3 protein is CATVQGSPGNTIYF. Written as DNA, the CDR3 is TGTGCCACAGTCCAGGGTTCTCCTGGAAACACCATATATTTT. The genes are TRBV10-3 and TRBJ1-3, with a possible D match to TRBD1 (5 bases). V shed 10 bases and J shed 2 bases, with 15 bases lying between them. The CDR3 has 14 amino acids. Germline CDR1 and CDR2: ENHRY and SYGVKD.

V usage is TRBV19 and J usage is TRBJ2-1; a possible D gene is TRBD1 (5 bases). The length of the CDR3 is 16 residues. CDR1 is LNHDA and CDR2 is SQIVND in the germline V gene (reference sequence). V was clipped by 5 bases and J by 3 bases, with 17 bases between them. The CDR3 sequence: CASSSQGALGYNEQFF. As DNA, the CDR3 is TGTGCCAGTAGTTCGCAGGGCGCCCTCGGCTACAATGAGCAGTTCTTC.

This chain uses TRBV18 with TRBJ1-1; 7 bases align to TRBD1. Germline CDR1 KGHSH, CDR2 LQKENI. The V segment lost 4 bases and the J segment 0 bases; nucleotides outside the gene matches: 14. The CDR3 is 18 amino acids. CDR3 residues: CASSLQRPGTVMNTEAFF. The DNA for the CDR3 is TGTGCCAGCTCACTTCAACGTCCCGGGACAGTTATGAACACTGAAGCTTTCTTT.

The chain recombines TRBV3-1 (or the pseudogene TRBV3-2) with TRBJ1-1, with 9 bases matching TRBD1. This CDR3 is 15 amino acids long. Germline-derived CDR1 and CDR2 are LGHDT and YNNKEL (reference sequence). V was clipped by 4 bases and J by 3 bases; unmatched bases: 6. In DNA, the CDR3 is TGTGCCAGCAGCCCTTGGACAGGGGAGGACACTGAAGCTTTCTTT. Translating gives CASSPWTGEDTEAFF.